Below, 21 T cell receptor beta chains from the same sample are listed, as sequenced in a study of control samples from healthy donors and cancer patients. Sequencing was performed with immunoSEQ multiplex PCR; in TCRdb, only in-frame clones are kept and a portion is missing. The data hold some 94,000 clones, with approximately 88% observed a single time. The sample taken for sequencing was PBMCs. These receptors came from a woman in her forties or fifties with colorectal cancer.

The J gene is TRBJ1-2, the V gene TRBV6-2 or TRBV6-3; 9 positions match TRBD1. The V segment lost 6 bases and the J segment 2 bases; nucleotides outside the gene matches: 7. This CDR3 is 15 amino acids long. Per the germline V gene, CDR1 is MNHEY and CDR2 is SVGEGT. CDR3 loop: CASSRTGGNNYGYTF. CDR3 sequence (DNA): TGTGCCAGCAGCCGAACAGGGGGCAACAACTATGGCTACACCTTC.

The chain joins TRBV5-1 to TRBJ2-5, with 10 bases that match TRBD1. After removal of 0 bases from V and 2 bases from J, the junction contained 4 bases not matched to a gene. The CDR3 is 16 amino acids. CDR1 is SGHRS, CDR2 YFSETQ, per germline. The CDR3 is CASSLAGTGAQETQYF. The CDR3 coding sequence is TGCGCCAGCAGCTTGGCCGGGACAGGGGCGCAAGAGACCCAGTACTTC.

CDR3 coding DNA: TGTGCCAGTACCCCACACCAGATGAACACTGAAGCTTTCTTT. Translated, it gives CASTPHQMNTEAFF. V gene TRBV19 combines with J gene TRBJ1-1; D call uncertain. V lost 7 bases and J 0 bases, leaving 12 bases between the germline ends. The germline V gene has CDR1 LNHDA and CDR2 SQIVND (reference sequence). The CDR3 totals 14 residues.

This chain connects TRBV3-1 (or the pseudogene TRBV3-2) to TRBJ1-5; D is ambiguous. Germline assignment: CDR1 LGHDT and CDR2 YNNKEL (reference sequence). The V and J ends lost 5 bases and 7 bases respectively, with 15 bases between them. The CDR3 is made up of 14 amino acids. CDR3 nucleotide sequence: TGTGCCAGCAGCTTTTCGCACCTCAGCCAGCCCCAGCATTTT. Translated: CASSFSHLSQPQHF.

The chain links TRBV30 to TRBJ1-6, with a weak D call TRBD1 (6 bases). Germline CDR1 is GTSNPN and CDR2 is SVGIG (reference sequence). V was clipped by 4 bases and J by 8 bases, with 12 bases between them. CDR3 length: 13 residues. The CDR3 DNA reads TGTGCCTGGAATAGGGGGATCGATTCACCCCTCCACTTT. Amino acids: CAWNRGIDSPLHF.

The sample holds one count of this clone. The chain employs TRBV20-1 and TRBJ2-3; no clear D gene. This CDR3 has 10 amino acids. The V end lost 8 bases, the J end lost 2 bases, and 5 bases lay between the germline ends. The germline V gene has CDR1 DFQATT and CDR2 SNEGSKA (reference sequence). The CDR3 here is CSTSTDTQYF. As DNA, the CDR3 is TGCAGTACATCCACAGATACGCAGTATTTT.

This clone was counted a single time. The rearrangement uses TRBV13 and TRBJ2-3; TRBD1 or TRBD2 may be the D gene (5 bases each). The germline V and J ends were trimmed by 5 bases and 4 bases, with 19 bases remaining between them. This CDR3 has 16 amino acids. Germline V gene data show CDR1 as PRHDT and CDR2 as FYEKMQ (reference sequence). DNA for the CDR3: TGTGCCAGCAGCCTCCGCCGGGACGGAGAAGCAGATACGCAGTATTTT. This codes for CASSLRRDGEADTQYF.

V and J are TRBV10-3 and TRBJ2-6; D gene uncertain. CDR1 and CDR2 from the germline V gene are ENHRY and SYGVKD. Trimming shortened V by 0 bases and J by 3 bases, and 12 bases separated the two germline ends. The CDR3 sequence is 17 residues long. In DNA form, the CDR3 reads TGTGCCATCAGTGAGTCGATAGACCTCAGTGGGGCCAACGTCCTGACTTTC. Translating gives CAISESIDLSGANVLTF.

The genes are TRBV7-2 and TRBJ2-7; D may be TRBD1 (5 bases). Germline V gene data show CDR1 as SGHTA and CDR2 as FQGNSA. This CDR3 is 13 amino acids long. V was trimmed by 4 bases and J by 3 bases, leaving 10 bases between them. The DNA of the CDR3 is TGTGCCAGCAGCTCAGACAGTCGCTACGAGCAGTACGTC. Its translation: CASSSDSRYEQYV.

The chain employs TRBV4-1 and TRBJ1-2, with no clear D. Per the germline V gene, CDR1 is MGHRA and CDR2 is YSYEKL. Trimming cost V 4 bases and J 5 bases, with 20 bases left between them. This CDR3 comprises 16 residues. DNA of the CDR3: TGCGCCAGCAGCCCCCCCGGGATCTCGGGCCCTTATGGCTACACCTTC. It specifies CASSPPGISGPYGYTF.

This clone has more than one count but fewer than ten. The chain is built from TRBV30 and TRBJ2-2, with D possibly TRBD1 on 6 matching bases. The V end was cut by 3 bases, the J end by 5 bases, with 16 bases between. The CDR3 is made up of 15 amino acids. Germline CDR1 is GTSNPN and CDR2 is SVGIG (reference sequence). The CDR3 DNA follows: TGTGCCTGGAGGGATACAGGGCTAAGGACCGGGGAGCTGTTTTTT. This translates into CAWRDTGLRTGELFF.

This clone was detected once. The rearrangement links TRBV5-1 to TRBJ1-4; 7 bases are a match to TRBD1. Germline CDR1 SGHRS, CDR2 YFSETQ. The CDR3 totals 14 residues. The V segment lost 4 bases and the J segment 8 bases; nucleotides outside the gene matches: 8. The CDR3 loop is CASSPGQEGEKLFF. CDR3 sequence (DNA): TGCGCCAGCAGCCCTGGACAGGAGGGGGAAAAACTGTTTTTT.

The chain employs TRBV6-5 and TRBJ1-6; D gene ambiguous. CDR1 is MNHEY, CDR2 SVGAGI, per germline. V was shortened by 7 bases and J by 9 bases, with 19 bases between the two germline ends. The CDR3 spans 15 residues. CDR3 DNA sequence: TGTGCCAGCAACCGACTGGGGATGGGGATTTCACCCCTCCACTTT. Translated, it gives CASNRLGMGISPLHF.

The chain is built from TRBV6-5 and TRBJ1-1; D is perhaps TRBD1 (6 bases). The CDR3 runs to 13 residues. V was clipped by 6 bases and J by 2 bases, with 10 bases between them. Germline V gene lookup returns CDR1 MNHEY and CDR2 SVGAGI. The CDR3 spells CASSQQGNTEAFF. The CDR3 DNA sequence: TGTGCCAGCAGCCAACAGGGAAACACTGAAGCTTTCTTT.

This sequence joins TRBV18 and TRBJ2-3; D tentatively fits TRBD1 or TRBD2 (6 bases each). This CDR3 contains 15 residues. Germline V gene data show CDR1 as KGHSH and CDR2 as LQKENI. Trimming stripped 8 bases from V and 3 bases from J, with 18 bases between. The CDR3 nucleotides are TGTGCCAGCACTTCACGGGGGCTATTTACAGATACGCAGTATTTT. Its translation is CASTSRGLFTDTQYF.

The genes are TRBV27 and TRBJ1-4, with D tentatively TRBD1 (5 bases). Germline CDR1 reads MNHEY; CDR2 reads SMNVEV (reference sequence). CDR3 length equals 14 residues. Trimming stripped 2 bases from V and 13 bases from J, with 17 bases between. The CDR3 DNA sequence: TGTGCCAGCAGTTTAAATGCACAGGTCGATGTACTGTTTTTT. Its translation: CASSLNAQVDVLFF. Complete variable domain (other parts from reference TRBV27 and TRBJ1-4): EAQVTQNPRYLITVTGKKLTVTCSQNMNHEYMSWYRQDPGLGLRQIYYSMNVEVTDKGDVPEGYKVSRKEKRNFPLILESPSPNQTSLYFCASSLNAQVDVLFFGSGTQLSVL.

The CDR3 sequence is CASSPRVGYLGDTQYF. The CDR3, as DNA: TGTGCCAGCAGCCCCCGTGTCGGGTACTTGGGGGATACGCAGTATTTT. The chain is built from TRBV7-6 and TRBJ2-3; no reliable D call. Trimming took off 5 bases at V and 6 bases at J, with 21 bases between the two ends. CDR1 is SGHVS, CDR2 FNYEAQ, per germline. The CDR3 runs to 16 residues.

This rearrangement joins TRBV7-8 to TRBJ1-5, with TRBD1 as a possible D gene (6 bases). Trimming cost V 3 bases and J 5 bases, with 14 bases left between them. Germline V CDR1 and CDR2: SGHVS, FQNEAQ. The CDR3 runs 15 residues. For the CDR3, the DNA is TGTGCCAGCAGCTTGAGCCCAGGGGACCATCAGCCCCAGCATTTT. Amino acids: CASSLSPGDHQPQHF.

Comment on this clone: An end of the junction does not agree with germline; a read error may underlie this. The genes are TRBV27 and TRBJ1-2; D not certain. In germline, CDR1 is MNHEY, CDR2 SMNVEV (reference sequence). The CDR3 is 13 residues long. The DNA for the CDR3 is TGTGCCAGCAGTTTGGCAATCAACTATGGCTACGCCTTC. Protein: CASSLAINYGYAF.

CDR3 nucleotides: TGTGCCAGTAGTGGGACAGGGGATAGCAATCAGCCCCAGCATTTT. This gives the protein CASSGTGDSNQPQHF. The chain carries TRBV19 and TRBJ1-5; TRBD1 aligns across 10 bases. In germline, CDR1 is LNHDA, CDR2 SQIVND (reference sequence). This CDR3 comprises 15 residues. The V gene end was trimmed by 5 bases and the J gene end by 0 bases; junction bases not matched to a gene: 1.

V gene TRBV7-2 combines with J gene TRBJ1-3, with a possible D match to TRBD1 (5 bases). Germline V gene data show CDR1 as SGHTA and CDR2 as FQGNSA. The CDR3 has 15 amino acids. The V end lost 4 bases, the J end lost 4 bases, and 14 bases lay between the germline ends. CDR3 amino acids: CASSYEGGVGNTIYF. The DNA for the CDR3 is TGTGCCAGCAGCTACGAGGGAGGGGTCGGAAACACCATATATTTT.